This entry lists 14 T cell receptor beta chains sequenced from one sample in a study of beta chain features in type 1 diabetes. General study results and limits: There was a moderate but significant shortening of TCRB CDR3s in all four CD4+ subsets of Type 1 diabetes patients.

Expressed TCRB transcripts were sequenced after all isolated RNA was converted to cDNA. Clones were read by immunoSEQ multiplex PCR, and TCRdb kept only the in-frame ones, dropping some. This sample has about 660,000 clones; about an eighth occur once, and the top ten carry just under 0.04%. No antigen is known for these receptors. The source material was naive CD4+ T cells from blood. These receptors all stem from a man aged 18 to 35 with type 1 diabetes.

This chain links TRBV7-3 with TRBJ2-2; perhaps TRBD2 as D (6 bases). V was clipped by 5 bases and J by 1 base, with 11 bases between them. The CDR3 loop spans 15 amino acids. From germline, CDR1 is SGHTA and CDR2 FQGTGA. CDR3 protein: CASSPGLLNTGELFF. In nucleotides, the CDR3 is TGTGCCAGCAGCCCGGGACTCCTGAACACCGGGGAGCTGTTTTTT.

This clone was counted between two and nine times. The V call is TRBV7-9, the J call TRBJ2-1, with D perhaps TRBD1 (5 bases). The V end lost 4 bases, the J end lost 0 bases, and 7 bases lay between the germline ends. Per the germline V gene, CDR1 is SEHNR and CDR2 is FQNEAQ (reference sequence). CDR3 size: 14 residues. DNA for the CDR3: TGTGCCAGCAGCTCCAGGGCCTCCTACAATGAGCAGTTCTTC. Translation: CASSSRASYNEQFF.

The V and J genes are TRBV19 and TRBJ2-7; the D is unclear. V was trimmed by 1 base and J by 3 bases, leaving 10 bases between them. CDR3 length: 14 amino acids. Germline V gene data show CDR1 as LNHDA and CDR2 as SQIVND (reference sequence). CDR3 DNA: TGTGCCAGTAGTATAGCCGGCGGAGACTACGAGCAGTACTTC. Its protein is CASSIAGGDYEQYF.

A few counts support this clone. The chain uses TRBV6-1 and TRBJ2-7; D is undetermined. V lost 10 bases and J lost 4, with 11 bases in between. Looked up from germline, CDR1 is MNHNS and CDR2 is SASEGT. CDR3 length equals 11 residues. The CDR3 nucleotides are TGTGCCATCAGCGAAGAATACGAGCAGTACTTC. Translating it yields CAISEEYEQYF.

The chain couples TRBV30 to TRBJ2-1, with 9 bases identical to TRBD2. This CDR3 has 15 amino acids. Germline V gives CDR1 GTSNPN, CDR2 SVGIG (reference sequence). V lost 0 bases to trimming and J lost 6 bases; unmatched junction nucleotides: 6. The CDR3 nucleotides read TGTGCCTGGAGTGTGCCGGGACTAGCTGGCAATGAGCAGTTCTTC. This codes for CAWSVPGLAGNEQFF.

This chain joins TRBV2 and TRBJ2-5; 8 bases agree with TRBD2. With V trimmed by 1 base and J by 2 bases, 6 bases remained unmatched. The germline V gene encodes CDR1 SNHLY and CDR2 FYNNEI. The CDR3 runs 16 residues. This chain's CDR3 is CASSEVSGISQETQYF. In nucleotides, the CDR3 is TGTGCCAGCAGTGAAGTTAGCGGGATTTCACAAGAGACCCAGTACTTC. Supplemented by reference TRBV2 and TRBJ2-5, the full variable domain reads EPEVTQTPSHQVTQMGQEVILRCVPISNHLYFYWYRQILGQKVEFLVSFYNNEISEKSEIFDDQFSVERPDGSNFTLKIRSTKLEDSAMYFCASSEVSGISQETQYFGPGTRLLVL.

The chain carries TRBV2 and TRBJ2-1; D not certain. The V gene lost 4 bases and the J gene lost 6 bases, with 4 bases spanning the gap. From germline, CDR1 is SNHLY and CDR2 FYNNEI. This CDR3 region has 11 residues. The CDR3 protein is CASSVANEQFF. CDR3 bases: TGTGCCAGCAGTGTCGCCAATGAGCAGTTCTTC.

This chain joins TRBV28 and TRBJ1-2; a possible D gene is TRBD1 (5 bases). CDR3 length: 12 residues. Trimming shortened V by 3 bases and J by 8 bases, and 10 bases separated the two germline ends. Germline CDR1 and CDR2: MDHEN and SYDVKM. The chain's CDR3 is CASSFKGRGYTF. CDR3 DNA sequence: TGTGCCAGCAGTTTCAAGGGGCGAGGCTACACCTTC.

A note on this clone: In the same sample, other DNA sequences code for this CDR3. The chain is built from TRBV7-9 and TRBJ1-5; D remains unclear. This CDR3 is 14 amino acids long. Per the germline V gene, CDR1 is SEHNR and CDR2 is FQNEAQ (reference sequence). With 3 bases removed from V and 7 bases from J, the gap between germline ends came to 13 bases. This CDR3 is CASSFGVGLQPQHF. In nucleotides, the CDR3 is TGTGCCAGCAGCTTTGGGGTGGGTTTACAGCCCCAGCATTTT.

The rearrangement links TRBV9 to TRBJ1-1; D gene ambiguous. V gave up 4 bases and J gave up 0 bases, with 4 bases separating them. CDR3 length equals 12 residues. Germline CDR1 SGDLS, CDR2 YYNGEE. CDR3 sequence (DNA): TGTGCCAGCAGCCGAGTGAACACTGAAGCTTTCTTT. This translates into CASSRVNTEAFF.

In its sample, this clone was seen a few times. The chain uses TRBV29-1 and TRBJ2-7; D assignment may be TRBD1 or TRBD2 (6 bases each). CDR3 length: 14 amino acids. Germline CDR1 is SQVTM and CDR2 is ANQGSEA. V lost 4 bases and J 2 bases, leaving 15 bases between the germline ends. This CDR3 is CSVASRGPPYEQYF. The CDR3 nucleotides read TGCAGCGTTGCTTCTCGGGGGCCCCCCTACGAGCAGTACTTC.

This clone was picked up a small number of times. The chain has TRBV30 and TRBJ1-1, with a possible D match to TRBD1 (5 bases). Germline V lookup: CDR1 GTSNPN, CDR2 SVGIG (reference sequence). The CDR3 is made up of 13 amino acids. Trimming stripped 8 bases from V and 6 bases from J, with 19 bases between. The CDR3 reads CAATRAGGAEAFF. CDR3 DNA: TGTGCCGCCACCAGGGCAGGTGGTGCTGAAGCTTTCTTT.

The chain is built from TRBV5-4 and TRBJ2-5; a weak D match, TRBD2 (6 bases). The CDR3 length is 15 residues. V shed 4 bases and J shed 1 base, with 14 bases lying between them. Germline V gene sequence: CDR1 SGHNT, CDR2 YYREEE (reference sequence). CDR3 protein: CASSPAGLLQETQYF. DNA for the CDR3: TGTGCCAGCAGCCCGGCGGGACTCCTCCAAGAGACCCAGTACTTC.

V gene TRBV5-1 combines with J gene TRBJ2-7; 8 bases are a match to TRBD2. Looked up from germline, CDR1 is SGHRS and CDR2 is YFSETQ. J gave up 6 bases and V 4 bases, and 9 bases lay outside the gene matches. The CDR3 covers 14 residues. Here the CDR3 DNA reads TGCGCCAGCAGCCGCCCGGGACTAGATAGCGAGCAGTACTTC. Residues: CASSRPGLDSEQYF.